This T cell receptor (beta chain) was obtained from a study of control samples from healthy donors and cancer patients. V lost 6 bases, J lost 4 bases, and 19 bases lay in between. Germline V gene lookup returns CDR1 SQVTM and CDR2 ANQGSEA. CDR3 size: 14 residues. Assay used: immunoSEQ multiplex PCR; TCRdb lists only in-frame clones, some missing. The sample consists of around 230,000 clones, 85% to 95% of them appearing once. V gene TRBV29-1 combines with J gene TRBJ2-7, with a weak D call TRBD1 (9 bases). This TCR derives from a man in his fifties or sixties in good health. The sequenced sample consisted of blood. The CDR3 DNA reads TGCAGCGTACGGGGGGGACAGGGAGATTACGAGCAGTACTTC. Its translation: CSVRGGQGDYEQYF.